This TCR beta chain was sequenced for a study of identical twins. A single record per CDR3 protein comes from TCRdb applying MiXCR to the 5' RACE reads. The sample includes a few hundred thousand distinct CDR3 sequences, about 8.5% of them seen just once. Germline CDR1 DFQATT, CDR2 SNEGSKA (reference sequence). V was shortened by 0 bases and J by 3 bases, with 15 bases between the two germline ends. This CDR3 region has 15 residues. These data are also associated with another study on yellow fever vaccine responses in identical twins.

This chain uses TRBV20-1 with TRBJ2-7; the D gene is possibly TRBD1 (6 bases). The receptor comes from a woman between 18 and 30 years old in good health. What was sequenced was CD8+ T cells sorted from blood. The CDR3 loop reads CSARDLQGTFYEQYF. DNA of the CDR3: TGCAGTGCTAGAGATTTGCAGGGGACCTTCTACGAGCAGTACTTC.